The present TCR beta chain was sequenced within a study of T cells in Graves' hyperthyroidism and ophthalmopathy. General study findings and limits: Blood also contained most expanded thyroid clonotypes above 0.001. In simple terms, a model built on 13 V-J features told ophthalmopathy apart from stable hyperthyroidism.

Deletions cut 3 bases from V and 7 bases from J, with 21 bases between. The CDR3 runs 16 residues. Per the germline V gene, CDR1 is MNHGY and CDR2 is SVAAGI. A few counts support this clonotype. The antigen is undetermined. RNA transcripts gave rise to amplified TCR beta CDR3 regions. First-round RT-PCR targeting the TCR CDR3 was performed with the HTBI primer set. From the multiplex PCR reads, TCRdb called clonotypes with MiXCR, one entry per CDR3 protein. The sample holds about 640,000 distinct CDR3 sequences; less than 25% are singletons and the top ten take about 35%. Ophthalmopathy patients had Clinical Activity Score at least 3, NOSPECS grade at least 4, duration under 3 months. Fresh peripheral blood, approximately 9.7 ml, was the source of the PBMCs.

This clonotype originated in a man aged 30 to 45 with Graves' ophthalmopathy. The sequenced sample was blood. This chain uses TRBV6-9 with TRBJ1-1; the D is unclear. CDR3 amino acids: CASSYPLAGYGSEAFF. Here the CDR3 DNA reads TGTGCCAGCAGTTACCCCTTGGCAGGTTATGGGAGTGAAGCTTTCTTT.